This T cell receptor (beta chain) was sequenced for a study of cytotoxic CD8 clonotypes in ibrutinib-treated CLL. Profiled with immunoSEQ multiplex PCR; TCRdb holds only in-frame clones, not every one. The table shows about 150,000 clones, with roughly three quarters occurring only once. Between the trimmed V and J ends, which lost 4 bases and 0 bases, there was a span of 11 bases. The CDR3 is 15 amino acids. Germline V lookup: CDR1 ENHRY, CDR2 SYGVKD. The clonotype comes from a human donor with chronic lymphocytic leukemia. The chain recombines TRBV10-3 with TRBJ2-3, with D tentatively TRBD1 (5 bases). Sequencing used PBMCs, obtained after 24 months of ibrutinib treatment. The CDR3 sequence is CAISVGALSTDTQYF. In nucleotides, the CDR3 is TGTGCCATCAGTGTAGGGGCCCTCAGCACAGATACGCAGTATTTT.